These T cell receptor beta chains were read from a single sample in a study of CD8 T cells in ankylosing spondylitis. TCRdb re-analysed the 5' RACE reads in MiXCR, keeping a single row per CDR3 protein. The sample includes about 540,000 distinct CDR3 sequences, about 13% seen only once; the top ten take approximately 6.2%. The sequenced sample consisted of blood, either unsorted or a sorted T cell fraction (not recorded which). These receptor sequences come from a male donor with ankylosing spondylitis. CDR3s include the opening cysteine and the closing phenylalanine or tryptophan. D genes are given only for firm matches. Clone size is shown for a subset of rows, as once, few, many or a class of expanded clone.

few	TRBD1	TRBJ2-3	15	TRBV5-4	CASSIRDRPTDTQYF	TGTGCCAGCAGCATACGGGACAGGCCGACAGATACGCAGTATTTT
-	TRBD2	TRBJ2-3	17	TRBV18	CASSPSVGTSGTDTQYF	TGTGCCAGCTCACCGTCCGTAGGGACTAGCGGGACAGATACGCAGTATTTT
once	-	TRBJ1-5	13	TRBV30	CAWSSLSNQPQHF	TGTGCCTGGAGTTCCCTTAGCAATCAGCCCCAGCATTTT
many	-	TRBJ2-2	13	TRBV20-1	CSVAGLNTGELFF	TGCAGTGTTGCGGGACTCAACACCGGGGAGCTGTTTTTT
-	-	TRBJ1-1	13	TRBV7-9	CASSFYGNTEAFF	TGTGCCAGCAGCTTCTACGGAAACACTGAAGCTTTCTTT
few	TRBD2	TRBJ2-3	14	TRBV20-1	CSAGGSSSTDTQYF	TGCAGTGCTGGCGGGAGTTCTAGCACAGATACGCAGTATTTT
-	-	TRBJ1-2	15	TRBV11-2	CASSLVMGWDYGYTF	TGTGCCAGCAGCTTAGTTATGGGTTGGGACTATGGCTACACCTTC
many	TRBD1	TRBJ1-1	13	TRBV12-3/TRBV12-4	CASSPTGATEAFF	TGTGCCAGCAGTCCGACAGGGGCCACTGAAGCTTTCTTT
-	-	TRBJ1-1	15	TRBV6-1	CASSEDGRKNTEAFF	TGTGCCAGCAGTGAAGATGGCAGAAAGAACACTGAAGCTTTCTTT
few	TRBD2	TRBJ2-2	16	TRBV30	CAWAPGTTIYTGELFF	TGTGCCTGGGCTCCCGGGACTACTATTTACACCGGGGAGCTGTTTTTT
many	TRBD2	TRBJ2-1	16	TRBV5-1	CASSSGLAGGLNEQFF	TGCGCCAGCAGCTCCGGACTAGCGGGAGGGCTCAATGAGCAGTTCTTC
few	-	TRBJ2-3	17	TRBV4-2	CASSQEASRRLTDTQYF	TGTGCCAGCAGCCAAGAGGCTAGCCGACGTCTGACAGATACGCAGTATTTT
many	TRBD2	TRBJ2-7	19	TRBV4-2	CASSQNILAGATIGGEQYF	TGTGCCAGCAGCCAAAATATACTAGCGGGAGCTACAATCGGAGGCGAGCAGTACTTC
few	TRBD1	TRBJ1-5	16	TRBV6-2/TRBV6-3	CASRMTGSYSNQPQHF	TGTGCCAGCAGGATGACAGGGTCTTATAGCAATCAGCCCCAGCATTTT
many	-	TRBJ2-1	16	TRBV10-3	CAISESIPSSYNEQFF	TGTGCCATCAGTGAGTCGATCCCGAGCTCCTACAATGAGCAGTTCTTC
-	TRBD1	TRBJ2-1	15	TRBV5-5	CASSLAGTGVNEQFF	TGTGCCAGCAGCTTGGCCGGGACAGGTGTCAATGAGCAGTTCTTC
once	TRBD1	TRBJ1-1	13	TRBV20-1	CRARDRRPTEAFF	TGCAGAGCTAGGGACAGGCGTCCCACTGAAGCTTTCTTT
many	-	TRBJ2-3	13	TRBV20-1	CSAEAATADTQYF	TGCAGTGCCGAGGCGGCTACGGCAGATACGCAGTATTTT
-	-	TRBJ2-5	13	TRBV5-1	CASKRGYQETQYF	TGCGCCAGTAAAAGGGGGTACCAAGAGACCCAGTACTTC
-	TRBD2	TRBJ2-1	15	TRBV25-1	CASSGGTSGHNEQFF	TGTGCCAGCAGCGGAGGGACTAGCGGCCACAATGAGCAGTTCTTC
-	TRBD1	TRBJ2-5	14	TRBV11-2	CASSRNRGVETQYF	TGTGCCAGCAGCCGCAACAGGGGTGTGGAGACCCAGTACTTC
few	TRBD1	TRBJ1-2	15	TRBV7-2	CASSLRGTAAYGYTF	TGTGCCAGCAGCTTAAGGGGGACAGCGGCCTATGGCTACACCTTC
-	TRBD1	TRBJ1-1	14	TRBV24-1	CATSDGQGVTEAFF	TGTGCCACCAGTGACGGACAGGGGGTGACTGAAGCTTTCTTT
-	TRBD2	TRBJ2-3	18	TRBV13	CASSLGIAGRLRTDTQYF	TGTGCCAGCAGCTTAGGGATAGCGGGCCGATTACGCACAGATACGCAGTATTTT
few	-	TRBJ2-2	12	TRBV20-1	CSANKDTGELFF	TGCAGTGCTAATAAGGACACCGGGGAGCTGTTTTTT
-	TRBD2	TRBJ2-1	13	TRBV20-1	CSARSSGTNEQFF	TGCAGTGCTAGATCTAGCGGAACCAATGAGCAGTTCTTC
few	-	TRBJ1-2	14	TRBV12-3/TRBV12-4	CASSIHRDLPGSTF	TGTGCCAGCAGCATCCACCGGGACTTACCGGGGAGCACCTTC
-	TRBD2	TRBJ2-1	14	TRBV7-9	CASSRGLASNEQFF	TGTGCCAGCAGCCGGGGACTAGCGTCCAATGAGCAGTTCTTC
-	TRBD2	TRBJ2-5	17	TRBV20-1	CSARRASGGDIQETQYF	TGCAGTGCTAGAAGGGCTAGCGGGGGGGATATTCAAGAGACCCAGTACTTC
few	TRBD2	TRBJ2-1	16	TRBV7-2	CASTQRGGGGYNEQFF	TGTGCCAGCACCCAGAGGGGCGGGGGAGGATACAATGAGCAGTTCTTC
few	-	TRBJ1-2	16	TRBV7-2	CASSLGVGGVNYGYTF	TGTGCCAGCAGCTTAGGAGTAGGGGGGGTTAACTATGGCTACACCTTC
-	TRBD1	TRBJ2-5	14	TRBV5-1	CASSSGQAQETQYF	TGCGCCAGCAGCTCCGGACAGGCCCAAGAGACCCAGTACTTC
few	-	TRBJ2-5	15	TRBV7-2	CASSPQGLGQETQYF	TGTGCCAGCAGCCCTCAGGGGCTTGGGCAAGAGACCCAGTACTTC
-	-	TRBJ1-1	16	TRBV11-2	CASSLEVRGRDAEAFF	TGTGCCAGCAGCTTAGAAGTTCGGGGCCGAGACGCTGAAGCTTTCTTT
-	-	TRBJ2-5	13	TRBV7-7	CASSIQGGETQYF	TGTGCCAGCAGCATACAGGGCGGAGAGACCCAGTACTTC
many	-	TRBJ2-1	16	TRBV3-1	CASSQGAGPTYNEQFF	TGTGCCAGCAGCCAAGGGGCGGGCCCTACCTACAATGAGCAGTTCTTC
many	-	TRBJ1-2	15	TRBV12-3/TRBV12-4	CASSLLDAWNYGYTF	TGTGCCAGCAGTTTACTCGATGCTTGGAACTATGGCTACACCTTC
few	TRBD2	TRBJ2-2	16	TRBV5-6	CASSSGGGRPTGELFF	TGTGCCAGCAGTTCCGGGGGCGGGAGGCCCACCGGGGAGCTGTTTTTT
few	TRBD1	TRBJ1-4	16	TRBV3-1	CASSPTPGGEEEKLFF	TGTGCCAGCAGCCCGACTCCAGGGGGCGAGGAAGAAAAACTGTTTTTT
many	-	TRBJ2-2	11	TRBV24-1	CATSQTGELFF	TGTGCCACCAGTCAGACCGGGGAGCTGTTTTTT
many	TRBD1	TRBJ1-1	15	TRBV5-1	CASSSRQGRNAEAFF	TGCGCCAGCAGCTCCCGACAGGGAAGGAATGCTGAAGCTTTCTTT
few	-	TRBJ1-2	14	TRBV20-1	CSAHGEVINYGYTF	TGCAGTGCGCACGGAGAAGTAATTAACTATGGCTACACCTTC
many	TRBD1	TRBJ2-7	15	TRBV7-2	CASSVGQGVSYEQYF	TGTGCCAGCAGCGTGGGACAGGGGGTTTCCTACGAGCAGTACTTC
-	-	TRBJ1-1	15	TRBV24-1	CATSDPSRSEGEAFF	TGTGCCACCAGTGATCCCTCAAGGTCAGAGGGTGAAGCTTTCTTT
few	-	TRBJ2-3	16	TRBV5-1	CASSLRVGHYTDTQYF	TGCGCCAGCAGCTTGCGAGTGGGACACTACACAGATACGCAGTATTTT
-	TRBD2	TRBJ2-1	15	TRBV20-1	CSARDEASGSNEQFF	TGCAGTGCTAGAGACGAGGCTAGCGGGAGCAATGAGCAGTTCTTC
few	-	TRBJ2-5	15	TRBV5-1	CASSILGVEQETQYF	TGCGCCAGCAGCATCCTGGGGGTTGAACAAGAGACCCAGTACTTC
-	-	TRBJ2-1	16	TRBV20-1	CSARDQTGPSSEPQFF	TGCAGTGCTAGAGACCAAACGGGACCCTCTTCCGAGCCGCAGTTCTTC